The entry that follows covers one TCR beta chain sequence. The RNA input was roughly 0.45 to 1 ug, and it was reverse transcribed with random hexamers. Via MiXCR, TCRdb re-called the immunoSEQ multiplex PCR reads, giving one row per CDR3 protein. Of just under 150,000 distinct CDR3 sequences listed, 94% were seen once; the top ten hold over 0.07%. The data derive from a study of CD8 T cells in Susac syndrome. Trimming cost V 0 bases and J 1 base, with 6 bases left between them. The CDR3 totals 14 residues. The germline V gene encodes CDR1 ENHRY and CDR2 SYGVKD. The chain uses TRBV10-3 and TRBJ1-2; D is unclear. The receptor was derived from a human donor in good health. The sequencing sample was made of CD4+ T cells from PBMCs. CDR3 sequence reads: CAISESGNNYGYTF. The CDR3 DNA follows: TGTGCCATCAGTGAGTCCGGCAATAACTATGGCTACACCTTC.